This T cell receptor (beta chain) was obtained from a study of blood T cells in healthy people across ages. Together with a sample-barcoded 5' primer, a J-beta primer mix was included in a second PCR lasting about 7 to 12 cycles. TCRdb re-derived calls from the 5' RACE reads in MiXCR, one entry per CDR3 protein. This table has about 700,000 distinct CDR3 sequences, about 30% appearing once. Researchers collected 9 to 10 milliliters of peripheral blood from every single donor. Per sample, extraction of total RNA gave at least 5.5 micrograms in every case. Overall study results and limits: CMV status of donors was unknown, possibly confounding expanded clonotype changes. Considered underestimates were the diversity estimates obtained from one million T cells.

Looked up from germline, CDR1 is SGHRS and CDR2 is YFSETQ. The CDR3 spans 17 residues. Comments on this clonotype: What it binds is unknown. At one boundary the junction diverges from the germline segment, which might be a read error.

The specimen was blood. This TCR derives from an elderly woman in good health. The gene calls are TRBV5-1 and TRBJ1-1, with D maybe TRBD1 (5 bases). The CDR3 DNA follows: TGCGTCAGCAGCTTGGCGAGAGGGGTCTGGGGCTTCACTGAAGCTTTCTTT. This codes for CVSSLARGVWGFTEAFF.